This T cell receptor (beta chain) was sequenced during a study of T cells in Graves' hyperthyroidism and ophthalmopathy. The TCR beta CDR3 regions underwent amplification using RNA transcripts as the source. An initial round of RT-PCR targeting the TCR CDR3 relied on the HTBI primer set. TCRdb analysed the multiplex PCR reads with MiXCR anew, one entry per CDR3 protein. The sample has 500,000 to 750,000 distinct CDR3 sequences, roughly 14% seen once; the top ten hold roughly 6.6%. Germline-derived CDR1 and CDR2 are MNHEY and SVGAGI. The CDR3 is made up of 16 amino acids. In regard to this clonotype: A read error may be the cause here, since a much bigger clone is one base away.

The receptor's source is a woman under 40 with Graves' hyperthyroidism. The sample was blood. This chain connects TRBV6-5 to TRBJ2-7, with 10 bases identical to TRBD2. The CDR3 DNA reads as TGTTCCAGCAGTACTAGACTAGCGGGCTCTATTAGCGAGCAGTACTTC. Translated, it gives CSSSTRLAGSISEQYF.